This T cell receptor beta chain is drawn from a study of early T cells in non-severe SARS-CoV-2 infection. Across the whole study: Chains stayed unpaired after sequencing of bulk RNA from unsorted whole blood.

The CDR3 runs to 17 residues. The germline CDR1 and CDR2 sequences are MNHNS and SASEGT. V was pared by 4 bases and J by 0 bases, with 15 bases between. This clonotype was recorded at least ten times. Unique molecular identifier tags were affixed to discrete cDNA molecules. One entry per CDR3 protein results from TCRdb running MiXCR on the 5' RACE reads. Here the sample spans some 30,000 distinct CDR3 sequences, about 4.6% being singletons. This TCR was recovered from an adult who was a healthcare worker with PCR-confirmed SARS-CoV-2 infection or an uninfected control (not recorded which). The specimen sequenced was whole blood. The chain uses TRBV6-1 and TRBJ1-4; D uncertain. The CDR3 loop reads CASSVLEGLATNEKLFF. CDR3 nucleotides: TGTGCCAGCAGTGTCCTGGAGGGTCTAGCAACTAATGAAAAACTGTTTTTT.